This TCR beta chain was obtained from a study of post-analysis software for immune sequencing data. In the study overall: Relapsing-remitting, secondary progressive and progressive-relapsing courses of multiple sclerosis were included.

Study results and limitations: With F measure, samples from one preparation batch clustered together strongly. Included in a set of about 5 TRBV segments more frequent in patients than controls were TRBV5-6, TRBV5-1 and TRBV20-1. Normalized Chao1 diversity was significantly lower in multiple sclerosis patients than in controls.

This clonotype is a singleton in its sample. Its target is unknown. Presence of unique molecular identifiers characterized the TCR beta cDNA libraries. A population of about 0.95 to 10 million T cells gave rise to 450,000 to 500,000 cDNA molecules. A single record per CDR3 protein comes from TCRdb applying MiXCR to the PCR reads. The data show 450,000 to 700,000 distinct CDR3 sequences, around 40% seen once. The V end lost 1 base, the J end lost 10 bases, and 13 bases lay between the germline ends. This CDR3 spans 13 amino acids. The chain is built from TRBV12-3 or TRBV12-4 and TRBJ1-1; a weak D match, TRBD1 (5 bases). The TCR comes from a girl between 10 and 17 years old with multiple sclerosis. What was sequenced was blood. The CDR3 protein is CASSLGGGTVAFF. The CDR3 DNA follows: TGTGCCAGCAGTTTAGGGGGGGGGACGGTAGCTTTCTTT.